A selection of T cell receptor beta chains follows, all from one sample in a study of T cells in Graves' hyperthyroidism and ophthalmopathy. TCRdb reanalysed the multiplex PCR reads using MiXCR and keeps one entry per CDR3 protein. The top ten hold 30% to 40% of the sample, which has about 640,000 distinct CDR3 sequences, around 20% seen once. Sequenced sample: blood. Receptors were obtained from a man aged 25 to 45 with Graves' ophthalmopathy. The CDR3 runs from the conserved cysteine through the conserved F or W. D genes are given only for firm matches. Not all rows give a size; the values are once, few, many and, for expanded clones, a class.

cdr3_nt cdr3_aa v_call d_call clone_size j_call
TGTGCCAGCAGCTCCCGACAGGGGTCAGATACGCAGTATTTT CASSSRQGSDTQYF TRBV5-5 TRBD1 . TRBJ2-3
TGTGCCAGCTCACCATCATCGAACACTGAAGCTTTCTTT CASSPSSNTEAFF TRBV18 . many TRBJ1-1
TGTGCCAGTACCCCTCGGCCCACGAACACTGAAGCTTTCTTT CASTPRPTNTEAFF TRBV19 . . TRBJ1-1
TGTGCCAGCAGTGCCAGAAGCGACACTGAAGCTTTCTTT CASSARSDTEAFF TRBV6-1 . many TRBJ1-1
TGTGCCAGCAGAGGGGACAGCTCCTACGAGCAGTACTTC CASRGDSSYEQYF TRBV2 TRBD1 many TRBJ2-7
TGCAGCGCGGACAGGGGATCCTACAATGAGCAGTTCTTC CSADRGSYNEQFF TRBV29-1 TRBD1 . TRBJ2-1
TGTGCCAGCAGTTACTCGAATGCTGCGGCCTACAATGAGCAGTTCTTC CASSYSNAAAYNEQFF TRBV6-5 . few TRBJ2-1
TGTGCCAGCAGCCAAGGGGGCCGAGCCAATGAGCAGTTCTTC CASSQGGRANEQFF TRBV14 . few TRBJ2-1
TGTGCCAGCAGTTTATCCAGACTTGGGAGGAACGAGCAGTACTTC CASSLSRLGRNEQYF TRBV27 . few TRBJ2-7
TGTGCCAGCACTCGGGTTCAGGGGCTAGGCTATGGCTACACCTTC CASTRVQGLGYGYTF TRBV6-1 . few TRBJ1-2
TGTGCCAGTTACGGACAGAACTATGGCTACACCTTC CASYGQNYGYTF TRBV6-1 . . TRBJ1-2
TGCGCCAGCAGCCCATGGCCCCCGGGACAGGGGGCCAATGAGCAGTTCTTC CASSPWPPGQGANEQFF TRBV5-1 TRBD1 many TRBJ2-1
TGTGCCAGCAGCTTAGCGGCGGGAATCAGGGTTCACTATGGCTACACCTTC CASSLAAGIRVHYGYTF TRBV7-2 . few TRBJ1-2
TGTGCCATCAGTGAGGGGGTTAGTCGGGCTGAAGCTTTCTTT CAISEGVSRAEAFF TRBV10-3 . once TRBJ1-1
TGTGCCAGCAGTCTCTTCAGCCAGCGGGAGCAGTTCTTC CASSLFSQREQFF TRBV12-3/TRBV12-4 . few TRBJ2-1
TGTGCCAGCAGCTTATCAGCGGGAGACGCAGATACGCAGTATTTT CASSLSAGDADTQYF TRBV11-2 TRBD2 many TRBJ2-3
TGTGCCAGCAGCCAGGATCGGAGTAATGAGCAGTTCTTC CASSQDRSNEQFF TRBV3-1 . few TRBJ2-1
TGTGCCAGCAGTGAAGGGACAGGGACTAACTATGGCTACACCTTC CASSEGTGTNYGYTF TRBV25-1 TRBD1 . TRBJ1-2
TGCGCCAGCAGCTTAAGGGGGGCTTCCTCACTGAACACTGAAGCTTTCTTT CASSLRGASSLNTEAFF TRBV5-1 . few TRBJ1-1
TGCGCCAGCAGCTTGAACTTTCGCAATGAAAAACTGTTTTTT CASSLNFRNEKLFF TRBV5-1 . . TRBJ1-4
TGCAGTGCTAGAGTAGGAGGGCCACACACCGGGGAGCTGTTTTTT CSARVGGPHTGELFF TRBV20-1 . . TRBJ2-2
TGTGCCAGCAGCTCTACGGGGAAGGGCTTGAACACTGAAGCTTTCTTT CASSSTGKGLNTEAFF TRBV11-2 . many TRBJ1-1
TGCAGTGCTAGAGGGCTGAGAAGGACTGAAGCTTTCTTT CSARGLRRTEAFF TRBV20-1 . many TRBJ1-1
TGTGCCAGCGGGCGGGGGGGGGGCCGGGTCGCTGAAGCTTTCTTT CASGRGGGRVAEAFF TRBV6-1 . few TRBJ1-1
TGTGCCAGCACCCTCAGCGGGGGACGAGGAGAGACCCAGTACTTC CASTLSGGRGETQYF TRBV6-1 TRBD2 few TRBJ2-5
TGTGCCTACCAGGGGGGGACAGGGGCATTATCGCAGTATTTT CAYQGGTGALSQYF TRBV30 TRBD1 few TRBJ2-3
TGTGCCAGCAGTTCAGACAGGGGGGGGTTCTACGAGCAGTACTTC CASSSDRGGFYEQYF TRBV7-2 TRBD1 many TRBJ2-7
TGCGCCAGCAGACTGACAGGCCTGGAGCAGTACTTC CASRLTGLEQYF TRBV10-2 . few TRBJ2-7
TGTGCCAGCAGTTACTCGTCGGCAGGGGACTATGGCTACACCTTC CASSYSSAGDYGYTF TRBV6-5 . . TRBJ1-2
TGTGCCAGCAAGGGGGGAGGTTCCTACAATGAGCAGTTCTTC CASKGGGSYNEQFF TRBV6-1 . . TRBJ2-1
TGTGCCAGCCGCCCAGGGACAGGAATGACTCAGCCCCAGCATTTT CASRPGTGMTQPQHF TRBV2 TRBD1 . TRBJ1-5
TGTGCCAGCAAGATACGCATAGAGACCCAGTACTTC CASKIRIETQYF TRBV2 . few TRBJ2-5
TGTGCCAGCAGCCGACAGGGCAGGAGCTCCTACAATGAGCAGTTCTTC CASSRQGRSSYNEQFF TRBV7-8 TRBD1 few TRBJ2-1
TGTGCCAGCAGTGAAGCGCGAAGGGGGCGGCACACTGAAGCTTTCTTT CASSEARRGRHTEAFF TRBV2 TRBD1 many TRBJ1-1
TGTGCCAGCAGCTTAAGAGGAACTGGGACGGCTCACTCTGGGGCCAACGTCCTGACTTTC CASSLRGTGTAHSGANVLTF TRBV7-2 . . TRBJ2-6
TGTGCCTCCGCCCCCCCCACCGGGGAGCTGTTTTTT CASAPPTGELFF TRBV28 . . TRBJ2-2
TGCAGCGGGGGCCGCGATGAGCAGTTCTTC CSGGRDEQFF TRBV29-1 . . TRBJ2-1
TGTGCCAGCAGCTTAGGCGAGGCTAGCGGAGTTCAAGAGACCCAGTACTTC CASSLGEASGVQETQYF TRBV7-2 TRBD2 many TRBJ2-5
TGTGCCAGCAGTTCCGCGCCCAGACTAGCGAGGACCTACGAGCAGTACTTC CASSSAPRLARTYEQYF TRBV14 TRBD2 few TRBJ2-7
TGTGCCAGCAGTTTCTCGGGGGACGATACGCAGTATTTT CASSFSGDDTQYF TRBV27 . . TRBJ2-3
TGTGCCAGCAGTTTAGAGCGATATTCACCCCTCCACTTT CASSLERYSPLHF TRBV28 . few TRBJ1-6
TGTGCCAGCAGTCCATGGGACAGGGGGAGTGGCAATGAGCAGTTCTTC CASSPWDRGSGNEQFF TRBV12-3/TRBV12-4 TRBD1 many TRBJ2-1
TGCGCCAGCAGCCAAGAGGGGAGGGCTTCACCCCTCCACTTT CASSQEGRASPLHF TRBV4-1 . few TRBJ1-6
TGTGCCAGCAGCCAAGATCGTAAAGAAATTAATGAGCAGTTCTTC CASSQDRKEINEQFF TRBV3-1 . few TRBJ2-1
TGTGCCAGCAGCGTAGCTGGCTTGGTAGCGGGAGTCGAGCAGTTCTTC CASSVAGLVAGVEQFF TRBV9 TRBD2 . TRBJ2-1
TGTGCCTGGAGTGTTAAAGGGCAGGGGGCCTCCGGGAACTATGGCTACACCTTC CAWSVKGQGASGNYGYTF TRBV30 TRBD1 few TRBJ1-2
TGTGCCAGTAGTGTCTCGAGCTCTGGAAACACCATATATTTT CASSVSSSGNTIYF TRBV19 . few TRBJ1-3
TGTGCCAGCAGCGCTACCCTGACTAGCTCAGATACGCAGTATTTT CASSATLTSSDTQYF TRBV7-2 TRBD2 . TRBJ2-3
TGTGCCAGCACCGACGCGGGGCATACTAGAACCTACAATGAGCAGTTCTTC CASTDAGHTRTYNEQFF TRBV6-1 . . TRBJ2-1
TGTGCCAGCAGACAGAGTGATCAGCCCCAGCATTTT CASRQSDQPQHF TRBV12-3/TRBV12-4 . many TRBJ1-5
TGTGCCAGCAGTCTCCGACAGGGGCCCGGGGAGCTGTTTTTT CASSLRQGPGELFF TRBV12-3/TRBV12-4 TRBD1 many TRBJ2-2
TGCAGCGTTGACCACCCCGTGAGCAATGAGCAGTTCTTC CSVDHPVSNEQFF TRBV29-1 . . TRBJ2-1
TGTGCCAGCAGCTTCCAGGTGGCAGCTTTCTTT CASSFQVAAFF TRBV11-2 . many TRBJ1-1